This TCR beta chain is from a study of T cell repertoires in cytomegalovirus infection. Per germline, CDR1 SGHDT and CDR2 YYEEEE. CDR3 length equals 15 residues. V shed 1 base, J shed 9 bases, and the junction held 11 bases outside the gene matches. From the reads, TCRdb called clonotypes with MiXCR, one entry per CDR3 protein. The top ten clones hold around an eighth of a sample with about 890,000 distinct CDR3 sequences, approximately 33% of them seen once. Regarding this clonotype: Its antigen is not identified.

The V and J genes are TRBV5-6 and TRBJ2-3; 7 bases are a match to TRBD1. Sample: cultured CD8+ T cells from PBMCs, taken from culture after CMV antigen stimulation. The origin of this receptor is a human donor in good health (CMV status not recorded). Some clones in this sample may be carry-over from other donors' samples. CDR3 nucleotide sequence: TGTGCCAGCAGCTTGAAACCGCAGGGGGTGGGGACGCAGTATTTT. It specifies CASSLKPQGVGTQYF.